These T cell receptor beta chains were read from a single sample in a study of Ad26.COV2.S vaccination and SARS-CoV-2 variants. Sequencing was performed with immunoSEQ multiplex PCR; in TCRdb, only in-frame clones are kept and a portion is missing. Of 400,000 or so clones listed, about 85% are singletons. The sample in question was peripheral blood, obtained in a trial of Ad26.COV2.S vaccine versus placebo. The receptors come from a person aged 18-65 years who received the Ad26.COV2.S COVID-19 vaccine or a placebo. Each CDR3 is given with its conserved first and last residue. The order of the fields is J gene, V gene, CDR3 protein.

TRBJ2-3	TRBV24-1	CATSDFQGGTDTQYF
TRBJ1-2	TRBV29-1	CSVEGSPGYGYTF
TRBJ2-3	TRBV3-1/TRBV3-2	CASSQGDRYDTQYF
TRBJ1-2	TRBV11-2	CASSLDTASNYGYTF
TRBJ2-1	TRBV12-3/TRBV12-4	CASSFHNEQFF
TRBJ1-2	TRBV5-4	CASSTATGEGYTF
TRBJ2-3	TRBV5-5	CASSFYRDREADTQYF
TRBJ1-2	TRBV10-3	CAIRPGQGVNYGYTF
TRBJ1-1	TRBV6-2/TRBV6-3	CASSYSQIGGRGRWMNTEAFF
TRBJ1-6	TRBV2	CASSKESSYNSPLHF
TRBJ1-5	TRBV6-6	CASSYLDRSDQPQHF
TRBJ1-1	TRBV6-6	CASSYSQGVNTEAFF
TRBJ1-2	TRBV12-3/TRBV12-4	CASSFDRAYGYTF
TRBJ2-3	TRBV10-3	CAISETWTSGGYTQYF
TRBJ2-1	TRBV27	CASRQTQLAGANNEQFF
TRBJ2-7	TRBV7-7	CASSLAQGGLYEQYF
TRBJ2-7	TRBV7-6	CASSLDRTSSYEQYF
TRBJ1-1	TRBV6-5	CASVPRMNTEAFF
TRBJ1-3	TRBV11-3	CASSENADPGNTIYF
TRBJ2-7	TRBV6-1	CASSEGRGSYEQYF
TRBJ2-6	TRBV4-3	CASSLRSSGANVLTF
TRBJ2-4	TRBV28	CASSMNRYLAKNIQYF
TRBJ1-6	TRBV4-1	CASSQWGPSPLHF
TRBJ2-7	TRBV18	CASSPASGGAYEQYF
TRBJ1-6	TRBV9	CASSRDRDNSPLHF
TRBJ1-3	TRBV2	CASRGSGNTIYF
TRBJ1-2	TRBV2	CASSYSPYGYTF
TRBJ1-1	TRBV5-1	CASSFTNTGSTEAFF
TRBJ1-5	TRBV11-2	CASSLLSNQPQHF
TRBJ2-7	TRBV5-1	CASSSGGDRGSYEQYF
TRBJ2-7	TRBV7-9	CASSFQDRGYPSYEQYF
TRBJ1-2	TRBV2	CASKGGEDYGYTF
TRBJ2-7	TRBV2	CASKGNTLSSYEQYF
TRBJ2-3	TRBV19	CATDRGVPDTQYF
TRBJ2-5	TRBV29-1	CSVDPGGGRETQYF
TRBJ1-1	TRBV25-1	CASSDTGGYTEAFF
TRBJ1-1	TRBV7-9	CASSPKTTEAFF
TRBJ2-7	TRBV5-1	CASSRRDGTYEQYF
TRBJ2-3	TRBV9	CASSPEGHGTDTQYF
TRBJ2-7	TRBV5-1	CASSLSGGAGEQYF
TRBJ1-2	TRBV10-3	CAISAAGEGTSGYTF
TRBJ2-4	TRBV30	CACSRGLAKNIQYF
TRBJ2-3	TRBV11-3	CASSLGEGGDTQYF